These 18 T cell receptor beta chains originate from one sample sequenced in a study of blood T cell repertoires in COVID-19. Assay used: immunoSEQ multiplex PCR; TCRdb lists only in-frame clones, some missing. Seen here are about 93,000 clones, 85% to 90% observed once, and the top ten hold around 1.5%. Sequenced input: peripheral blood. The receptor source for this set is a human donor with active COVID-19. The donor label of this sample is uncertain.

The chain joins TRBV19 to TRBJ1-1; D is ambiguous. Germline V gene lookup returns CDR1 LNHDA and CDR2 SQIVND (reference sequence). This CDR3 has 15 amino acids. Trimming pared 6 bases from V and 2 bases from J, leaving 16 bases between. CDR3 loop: CASRTPPPTNTEAFF. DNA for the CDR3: TGTGCCAGTAGAACCCCTCCCCCGACAAACACTGAAGCTTTCTTT.

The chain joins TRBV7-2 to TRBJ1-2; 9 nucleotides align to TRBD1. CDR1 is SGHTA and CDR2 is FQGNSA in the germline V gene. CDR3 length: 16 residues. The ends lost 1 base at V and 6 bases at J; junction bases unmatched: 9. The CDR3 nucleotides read TGTGCCAGCAGCTTAGGGTGGCCTGGGGACAGGGATGGCTACACCTTC. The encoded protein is CASSLGWPGDRDGYTF. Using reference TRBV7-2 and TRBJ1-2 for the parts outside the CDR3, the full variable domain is GAGVSQSPSNKVTEKGKDVELRCDPISGHTALYWYRQSLGQGLEFLIYFQGNSAPDKSGLPSDRFSAERTGGSVSTLTIQRTQQEDSAVYLCASSLGWPGDRDGYTFGSGTRLTVV.

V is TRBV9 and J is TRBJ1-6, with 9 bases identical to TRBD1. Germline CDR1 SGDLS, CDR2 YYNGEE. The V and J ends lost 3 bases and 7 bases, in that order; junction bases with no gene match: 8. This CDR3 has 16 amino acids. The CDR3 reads CASSGTGTGRNSPLHF. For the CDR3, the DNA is TGTGCCAGCAGCGGGACCGGGACAGGGAGGAATTCACCCCTCCACTTT.

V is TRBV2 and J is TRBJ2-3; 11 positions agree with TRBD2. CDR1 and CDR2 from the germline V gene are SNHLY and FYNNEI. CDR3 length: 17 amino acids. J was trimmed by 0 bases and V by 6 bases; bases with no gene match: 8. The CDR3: CASSVLGLAVSTDTQYF. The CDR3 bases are TGTGCCAGCAGCGTCCTGGGACTAGCGGTTAGCACAGATACGCAGTATTTT.

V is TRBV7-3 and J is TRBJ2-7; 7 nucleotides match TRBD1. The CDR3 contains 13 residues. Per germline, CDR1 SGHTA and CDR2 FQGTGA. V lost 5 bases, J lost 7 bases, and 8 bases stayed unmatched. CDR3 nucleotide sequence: TGTGCCAGCAGCCCCTCAGGGGGTCGAGAGCAGTACTTC. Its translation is CASSPSGGREQYF.

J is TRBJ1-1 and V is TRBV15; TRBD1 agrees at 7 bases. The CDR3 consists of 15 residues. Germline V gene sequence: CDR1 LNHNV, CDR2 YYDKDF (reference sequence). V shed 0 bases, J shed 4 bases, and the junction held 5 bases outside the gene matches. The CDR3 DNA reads TGTGCCACCAGCAGAGACAGGGGGTTCAGCACTGAAGCTTTCTTT. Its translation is CATSRDRGFSTEAFF.

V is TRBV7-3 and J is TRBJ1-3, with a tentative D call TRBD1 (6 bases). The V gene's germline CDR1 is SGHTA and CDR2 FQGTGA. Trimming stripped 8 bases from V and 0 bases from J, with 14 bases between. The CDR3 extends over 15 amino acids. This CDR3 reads CASAHRVYSGNTIYF. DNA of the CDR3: TGTGCCAGCGCCCACAGGGTCTACTCTGGAAACACCATATATTTT.

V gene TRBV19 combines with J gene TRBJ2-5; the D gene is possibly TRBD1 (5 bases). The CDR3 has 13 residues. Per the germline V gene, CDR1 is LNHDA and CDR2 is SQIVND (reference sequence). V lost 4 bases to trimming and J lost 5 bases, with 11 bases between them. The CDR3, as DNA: TGTGCCAGTAGTAGCAGGGTCTTGGAGACCCAGTACTTC. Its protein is CASSSRVLETQYF. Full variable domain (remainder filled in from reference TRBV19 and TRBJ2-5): DGGITQSPKYLFRKEGQNVTLSCEQNLNHDAMYWYRQDPGQGLRLIYYSQIVNDFQKGDIAEGYSVSREKKESFPLTVTSAQKNPTAFYLCASSSRVLETQYFGPGTRLLVL.

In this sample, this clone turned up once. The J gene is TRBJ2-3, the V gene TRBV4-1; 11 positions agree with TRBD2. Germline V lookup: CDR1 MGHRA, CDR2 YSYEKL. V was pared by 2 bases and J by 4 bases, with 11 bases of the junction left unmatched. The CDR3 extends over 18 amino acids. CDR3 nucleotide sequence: TGCGCCAGCAGCCAAACGTACTTAGCGGGGGGGCCATCAGATACGCAGTATTTT. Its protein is CASSQTYLAGGPSDTQYF.

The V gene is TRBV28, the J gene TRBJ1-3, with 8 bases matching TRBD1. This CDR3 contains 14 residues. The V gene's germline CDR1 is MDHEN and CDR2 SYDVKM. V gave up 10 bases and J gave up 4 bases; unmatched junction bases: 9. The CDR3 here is CATADRAGGNTIYF. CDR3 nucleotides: TGTGCCACCGCGGACAGGGCTGGGGGAAACACCATATATTTT. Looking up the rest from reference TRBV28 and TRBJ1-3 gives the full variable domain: DVKVTQSSRYLVKRTGEKVFLECVQDMDHENMFWYRQDPGLGLRLIYFSYDVKMKEKGDIPEGYSVSREKKERFSLILESASTNQTSMYLCATADRAGGNTIYFGEGSWLTVV.

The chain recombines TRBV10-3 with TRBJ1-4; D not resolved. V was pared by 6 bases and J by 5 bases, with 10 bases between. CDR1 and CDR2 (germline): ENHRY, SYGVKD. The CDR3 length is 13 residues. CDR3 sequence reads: CAISHVANEKLFF. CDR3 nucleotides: TGTGCCATCAGCCACGTTGCGAATGAAAAACTGTTTTTT.

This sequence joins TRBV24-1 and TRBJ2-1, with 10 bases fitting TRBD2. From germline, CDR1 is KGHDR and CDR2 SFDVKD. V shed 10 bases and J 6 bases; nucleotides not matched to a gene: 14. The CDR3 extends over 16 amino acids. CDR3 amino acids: CATASKSGGARNEQFF. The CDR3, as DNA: TGTGCCACAGCTTCGAAGAGCGGGGGGGCGCGCAATGAGCAGTTCTTC.

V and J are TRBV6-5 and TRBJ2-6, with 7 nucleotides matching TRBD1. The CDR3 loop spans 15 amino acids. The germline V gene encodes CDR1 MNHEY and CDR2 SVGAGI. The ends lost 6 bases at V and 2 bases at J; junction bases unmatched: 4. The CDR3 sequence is CASSRDRAGANVLTF. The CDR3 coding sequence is TGTGCCAGCAGCCGAGACAGGGCTGGGGCCAACGTCCTGACTTTC.

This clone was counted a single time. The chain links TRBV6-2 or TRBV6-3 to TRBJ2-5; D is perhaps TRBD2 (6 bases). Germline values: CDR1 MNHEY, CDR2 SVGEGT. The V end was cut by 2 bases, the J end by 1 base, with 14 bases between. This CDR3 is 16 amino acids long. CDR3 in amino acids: CASSYGLGGAQETQYF. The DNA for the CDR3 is TGTGCCAGCAGTTACGGGTTGGGCGGGGCCCAAGAGACCCAGTACTTC.

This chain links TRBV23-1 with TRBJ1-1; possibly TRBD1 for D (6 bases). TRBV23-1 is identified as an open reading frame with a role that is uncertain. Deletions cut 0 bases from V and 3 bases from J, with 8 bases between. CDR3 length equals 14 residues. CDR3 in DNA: TGCGCCAGCAGTCAATCGCCAGGGGACACTGAAGCTTTCTTT. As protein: CASSQSPGDTEAFF.

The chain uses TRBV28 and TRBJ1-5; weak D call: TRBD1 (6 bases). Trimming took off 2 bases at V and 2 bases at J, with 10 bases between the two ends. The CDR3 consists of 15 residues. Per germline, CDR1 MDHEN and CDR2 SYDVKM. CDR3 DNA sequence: TGTGCCAGCAGTTTAACAGGGCTCGGCAATCAGCCCCAGCATTTT. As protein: CASSLTGLGNQPQHF.

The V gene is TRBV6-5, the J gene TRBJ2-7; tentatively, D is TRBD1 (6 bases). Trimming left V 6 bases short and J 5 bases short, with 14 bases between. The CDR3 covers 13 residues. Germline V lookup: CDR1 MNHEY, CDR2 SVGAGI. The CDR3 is CASRTGQSHEQYF. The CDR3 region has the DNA TGTGCCAGCAGGACAGGACAGTCCCACGAGCAGTACTTC.

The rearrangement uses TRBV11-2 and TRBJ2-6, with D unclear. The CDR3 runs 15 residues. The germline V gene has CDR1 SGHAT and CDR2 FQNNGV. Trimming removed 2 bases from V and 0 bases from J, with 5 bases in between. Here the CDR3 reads CASSLQSSGANVLTF. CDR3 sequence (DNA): TGTGCCAGCAGCTTACAGTCCTCTGGGGCCAACGTCCTGACTTTC.